The clone carrying this TCR beta chain was observed a single time. The sample is drawn from a study of blood T cell repertoires in COVID-19. Whole-study context: Samples representing acute and convalescent COVID-19 were sourced from the United States, Italy and Spain.

Original processing methods: Estimated nucleated cell counts came from reference gene primer amplification. Data came from immunoSEQ multiplex PCR; TCRdb stores just in-frame clones and leaves some out. V and J calls and clone size are copied from that table; D and trimming were computed from the DNA. The table includes over 350,000 clones, roughly 90% detected once. Trimming shortened V by 3 bases and J by 6 bases, and 19 bases separated the two germline ends. Germline V gene sequence: CDR1 SGHNT, CDR2 YYREEE (reference sequence). CDR3 length: 15 residues. The specimen sequenced was peripheral blood. The sequence came from a woman aged 25 to 45 with active or convalescent COVID-19. This chain links TRBV5-4 with TRBJ2-7; the D gene is possibly TRBD1 (5 bases). The CDR3 bases are TGTGCCAGCAGCTCTAATCAGGGAACTGGCTCCGAGCAGTACTTC. Translated: CASSSNQGTGSEQYF.